Detailed here is one T cell receptor (beta chain). Germline V lookup: CDR1 MNHNS, CDR2 SASEGT. The V gene lost 6 bases and the J gene lost 0 bases, with 8 bases spanning the gap. This CDR3 is built from 13 residues. TCRdb's copy holds only in-frame clones and misses some; the assay was immunoSEQ multiplex PCR. The table shows 120,000 or so clones, with around 83% occurring only once. The source of the sample is a study of T cell responses to AZD1222 COVID-19 vaccine. The V gene is TRBV6-1, the J gene TRBJ1-1; D is uncertain. This receptor was obtained from an adult who received the AZD1222 COVID-19 vaccine. This material consisted of peripheral blood, taken 28 days after the second AZD1222 dose. The CDR3 spells CASREPLNTEAFF. The CDR3 DNA is TGTGCCAGCAGAGAACCGCTGAACACTGAAGCTTTCTTT.